What follows are 22 T cell receptor beta chains derived from one specimen sequenced in a study of OX40 agonist ivuxolimab in advanced cancers. Assay used: immunoSEQ multiplex PCR; TCRdb lists only in-frame clones, some missing. The table has about 55,000 clones, around 77% seen once. This specimen was CD4+ or CD8+ T cells sorted from blood, taken in a trial of the OX40 agonist ivuxolimab. The source is an adult with an advanced solid tumor such as melanoma, head and neck, liver or kidney cancer.

This rearrangement joins TRBV7-9 to TRBJ2-3; 13 nucleotides match TRBD2. V trimming: 5 bases; J trimming: 1 base; junction bases outside the gene matches: 6. The CDR3 consists of 17 residues. CDR1 SEHNR and CDR2 FQNEAQ come from the germline V gene (reference sequence). This CDR3 is CASSPGLAGARTDTQYF. The CDR3 bases are TGTGCCAGCAGCCCTGGACTAGCGGGGGCCCGCACAGATACGCAGTATTTT.

The rearrangement links TRBV25-1 to TRBJ2-7, with 10 bases that match TRBD2. V was pared by 5 bases and J by 4 bases, with 2 bases of the junction left unmatched. This CDR3 is 13 amino acids long. The germline V gene encodes CDR1 MGHDK and CDR2 SYGVNS. The CDR3 region has the DNA TGTGCCAGCAGTCGTAGCGGGGGGTACGAGCAGTACTTC. Translating it yields CASSRSGGYEQYF.

The genes are TRBV21-1 and TRBJ1-6; TRBD1, the D gene given by the table, was not confirmed from the DNA. TRBV21-1 is described as a pseudogene. This CDR3 has 17 residues. The CDR3 region has the DNA TGTGCCAGCAGCACCACAGGGGGCCTCAGAGCTAATTCACCCCTCCACTTT. Translation: CASSTTGGLRANSPLHF.

The V gene is TRBV9, the J gene TRBJ1-4; TRBD1 might be the D (5 bases). Germline lookup yields CDR1 SGDLS and CDR2 YYNGEE. The V gene lost 3 bases and the J gene lost 3 bases, with 12 bases spanning the gap. The CDR3 has 15 residues. CDR3 coding DNA: TGTGCCAGCAGCGCTCGGACATCGGCTAATGAAAAACTGTTTTTT. Translating it yields CASSARTSANEKLFF.

The chain employs TRBV1 and TRBJ2-1; the D call of TRBD2 is as the table states it, not checked on the DNA. TRBV1 counts as a pseudogene. The CDR3 consists of 16 residues. The CDR3: CTSSQDEKGLDNEQFF. The CDR3, as DNA: TGCACCAGCAGCCAAGATGAGAAAGGTCTAGACAATGAGCAGTTCTTC.

The rearrangement joins TRBV27 to TRBJ1-1; D might be TRBD1 (5 bases). Trimming pared 2 bases from V and 2 bases from J, leaving 9 bases between. The CDR3 sequence is 14 residues long. In germline, CDR1 is MNHEY, CDR2 SMNVEV (reference sequence). CDR3 in DNA: TGTGCCAGCAGTTTAAGAGGGGCTAACACTGAAGCTTTCTTT. Encoded protein: CASSLRGANTEAFF.

This clone was counted a single time. In nucleotides, the CDR3 is TGTGCCAGCAGTCCGCAGGGGAACTATGGCTACACCTTC. Translation gives CASSPQGNYGYTF. The V call is TRBV6-5, the J call TRBJ1-2; tentatively, D is TRBD1 (6 bases). Germline CDR1 reads MNHEY; CDR2 reads SVGAGI. This CDR3 region has 13 residues. V was cut by 5 bases and J by 2 bases, with 9 bases left in between.

Sample share makes this clone medium-sized. Other DNA sequences in the same sample also yield this CDR3. This chain links TRBV5-5 with TRBJ2-7, with 7 bases lining up with TRBD1. Germline V gives CDR1 SGHKS, CDR2 YYEKEE (reference sequence). V shed 5 bases and J 2 bases; nucleotides not matched to a gene: 4. This CDR3 comprises 13 residues. CDR3 protein: CASSRQGAYEQYF. The DNA of the CDR3 is TGTGCCAGCAGTAGACAGGGCGCCTACGAGCAGTACTTC.

The chain uses TRBV6-1 and TRBJ1-1; the D gene is possibly TRBD1 (5 bases). Germline V gene data show CDR1 as MNHNS and CDR2 as SASEGT. The length of the CDR3 is 11 residues. The V end lost 8 bases, the J end lost 5 bases, and 9 bases lay between the germline ends. DNA for the CDR3: TGTGCCAGCTGGGGCTGGACTGAAGCTTTCTTT. Its translation is CASWGWTEAFF.

This clone was seen only a few times. This chain links TRBV10-1 with TRBJ2-3, with TRBD1 matching over 9 bases. V lost 0 bases to trimming and J lost 6 bases; unmatched junction nucleotides: 7. Germline CDR1 is WNHNN and CDR2 is SYGVQD (reference sequence). This CDR3 is built from 16 residues. In DNA form, the CDR3 reads TGCGCCAGCAGTGAGTCGACGGGACAGGGACTTGATACGCAGTATTTT. It translates to CASSESTGQGLDTQYF.

The chain combines TRBV7-9 with TRBJ2-7, with TRBD2 matching over 16 bases. Germline lookup yields CDR1 SEHNR and CDR2 FQNEAQ (reference sequence). The CDR3 has 17 amino acids. V shed 3 bases and J 5 bases; nucleotides not matched to a gene: 7. CDR3 coding DNA: TGTGCCAGCAGCTTGGGGACTAGCGGGAGGGCCCGCGACGAGCAGTACTTC. Protein sequence: CASSLGTSGRARDEQYF.

The rearrangement links TRBV2 to TRBJ1-1, with D possibly being TRBD1 (5 bases). V gave up 4 bases and J gave up 1 base, with 7 bases separating them. The CDR3 is made up of 13 amino acids. The germline V gene encodes CDR1 SNHLY and CDR2 FYNNEI. CDR3 DNA: TGTGCCAGCAGTGGGGACTGGAACACTGAAGCTTTCTTT. Amino acid sequence: CASSGDWNTEAFF.

Only one count was recorded for this clone. The chain joins TRBV7-3 to TRBJ2-3; TRBD1 aligns across 8 bases. V gave up 3 bases and J gave up 4 bases; unmatched junction bases: 9. Per germline, CDR1 SGHTA and CDR2 FQGTGA. The CDR3 totals 16 residues. The CDR3 DNA is TGTGCCAGCAGCTTCTTACAGGGGGGTCAAGCAGATACGCAGTATTTT. Protein product: CASSFLQGGQADTQYF.

This clone showed up many times. The same CDR3 arises from other DNA sequences in this sample as well. J is TRBJ1-3 and V is TRBV19; 7 bases map to TRBD1. The CDR3 has 15 residues. V lost 5 bases and J lost 0; bases outside the gene matches: 4. In germline, CDR1 is LNHDA, CDR2 SQIVND (reference sequence). CDR3 DNA sequence: TGTGCCAGTAGTTGGCAGGGGGACTCTGGAAACACCATATATTTT. Translated, it gives CASSWQGDSGNTIYF. The full variable domain, completed using reference TRBV19 and TRBJ1-3, is DGGITQSPKYLFRKEGQNVTLSCEQNLNHDAMYWYRQDPGQGLRLIYYSQIVNDFQKGDIAEGYSVSREKKESFPLTVTSAQKNPTAFYLCASSWQGDSGNTIYFGEGSWLTVV.

The chain is built from TRBV6-5 and TRBJ1-1; tentative D call: TRBD1 (6 bases). Trimming took 6 bases from V and 1 from J, leaving 9 bases between them. CDR3 length equals 13 residues. The germline gives CDR1 MNHEY, CDR2 SVGAGI. As DNA, the CDR3 is TGTGCCAGCAGGCTGACAGGGAACACTGAAGCTTTCTTT. Translating it yields CASRLTGNTEAFF.

The rearrangement joins TRBV30 to TRBJ2-2; D gene ambiguous. V lost 3 bases, J lost 2 bases, and 7 bases lay in between. From germline, CDR1 is GTSNPN and CDR2 SVGIG (reference sequence). This CDR3 region has 13 residues. The CDR3 region is CAWSRFNTGELFF. In DNA, the CDR3 is TGTGCCTGGAGCAGATTTAACACCGGGGAGCTGTTTTTT.

The table lists this clone with a few counts. V usage is TRBV5-4 and J usage is TRBJ1-1; 7 bases are a match to TRBD1. The CDR3 totals 15 residues. In germline, CDR1 is SGHNT, CDR2 YYREEE (reference sequence). Trimming cost V 3 bases and J 0 bases; bases outside gene matches: 5. The CDR3 nucleotides read TGTGCCAGCAGCTCGACGGGACAGATGAACACTGAAGCTTTCTTT. Translation gives CASSSTGQMNTEAFF.

This clone was seen once. The chain links TRBV5-1 to TRBJ2-2; 11 bases fit TRBD2. From germline, CDR1 is SGHRS and CDR2 YFSETQ. Germline trimming cut 5 bases from V and 10 bases from J; bases unmatched to any gene: 16. This CDR3 region has 17 residues. The CDR3 loop reads CASSNRPTSGSSQELFF. CDR3 in DNA: TGCGCCAGCAGTAACAGACCTACTAGCGGGAGTTCCCAGGAGCTGTTTTTT.

The chain carries TRBV10-3 and TRBJ1-1; no clear D. With 6 bases removed from V and 0 bases from J, the gap between germline ends came to 8 bases. This CDR3 region has 13 residues. Germline CDR1 and CDR2: ENHRY and SYGVKD. Here the CDR3 DNA reads TGTGCCATCAGGGCAGAAATGAACACTGAAGCTTTCTTT. It yields the protein CAIRAEMNTEAFF.

The V gene is TRBV7-2, the J gene TRBJ1-2, with D perhaps TRBD1 (5 bases). The germline V gene encodes CDR1 SGHTA and CDR2 FQGNSA. Trimming pared 2 bases from V and 8 bases from J, leaving 18 bases between. CDR3 length: 15 residues. The CDR3 spells CASSLSPGLLGGYTF. The DNA for the CDR3 is TGTGCCAGCAGCTTAAGTCCGGGACTCCTGGGAGGCTACACCTTC.

The chain combines TRBV7-2 with TRBJ1-6; D may be TRBD1 (6 bases). CDR1 and CDR2 from the germline V gene are SGHTA and FQGNSA. CDR3 length: 14 residues. V gave up 3 bases and J gave up 9 bases, with 12 bases separating them. The CDR3 DNA sequence: TGTGCCAGCAGCTTGGGGACACTTTCTTCACCCCTCCACTTT. It encodes CASSLGTLSSPLHF.

This chain uses TRBV28 with TRBJ2-1; D might be TRBD2 (6 bases). The V gene lost 3 bases and the J gene lost 1 base, with 16 bases spanning the gap. Germline V gene sequence: CDR1 MDHEN, CDR2 SYDVKM. The CDR3 contains 17 residues. This chain's CDR3 is CASSLMGAGLSYNEQFF. In nucleotides, the CDR3 is TGTGCCAGCAGTTTGATGGGAGCGGGTCTGTCCTACAATGAGCAGTTCTTC.